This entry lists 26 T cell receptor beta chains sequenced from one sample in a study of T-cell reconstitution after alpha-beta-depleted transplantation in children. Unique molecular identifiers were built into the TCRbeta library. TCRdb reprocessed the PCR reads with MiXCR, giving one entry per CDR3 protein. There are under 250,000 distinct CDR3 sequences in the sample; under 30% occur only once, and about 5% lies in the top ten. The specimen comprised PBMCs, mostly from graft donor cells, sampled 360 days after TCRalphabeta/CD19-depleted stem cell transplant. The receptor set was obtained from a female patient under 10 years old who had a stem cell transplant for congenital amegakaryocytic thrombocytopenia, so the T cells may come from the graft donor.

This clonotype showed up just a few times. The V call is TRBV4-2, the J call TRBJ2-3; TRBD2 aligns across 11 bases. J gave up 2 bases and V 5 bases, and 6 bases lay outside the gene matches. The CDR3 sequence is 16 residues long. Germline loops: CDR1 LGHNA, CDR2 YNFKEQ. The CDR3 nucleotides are TGTGCCAGCAGCGTGAGACTAGCGGGGATCACAGATACGCAGTATTTT. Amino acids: CASSVRLAGITDTQYF.

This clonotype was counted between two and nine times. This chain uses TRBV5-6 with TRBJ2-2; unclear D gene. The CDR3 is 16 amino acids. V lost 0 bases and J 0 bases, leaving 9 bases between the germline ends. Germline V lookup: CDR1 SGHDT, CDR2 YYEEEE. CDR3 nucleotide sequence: TGTGCCAGCAGCTTGGGTTTCGTCACGAACACCGGGGAGCTGTTTTTT. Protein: CASSLGFVTNTGELFF.

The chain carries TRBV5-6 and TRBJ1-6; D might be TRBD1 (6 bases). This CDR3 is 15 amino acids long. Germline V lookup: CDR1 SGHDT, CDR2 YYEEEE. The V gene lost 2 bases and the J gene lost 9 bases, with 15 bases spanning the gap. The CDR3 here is CASSLQGLYVSPLHF. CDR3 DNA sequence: TGTGCCAGCAGCTTACAGGGTTTGTACGTTTCACCCCTCCACTTT.

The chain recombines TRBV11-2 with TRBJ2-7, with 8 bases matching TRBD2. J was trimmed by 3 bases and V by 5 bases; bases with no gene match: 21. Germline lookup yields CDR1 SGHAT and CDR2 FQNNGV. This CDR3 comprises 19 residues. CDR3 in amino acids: CASSPDRFPGGGPYYEQYF. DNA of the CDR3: TGTGCCAGCAGCCCTGACCGTTTCCCCGGGGGGGGGCCGTACTACGAGCAGTACTTC.

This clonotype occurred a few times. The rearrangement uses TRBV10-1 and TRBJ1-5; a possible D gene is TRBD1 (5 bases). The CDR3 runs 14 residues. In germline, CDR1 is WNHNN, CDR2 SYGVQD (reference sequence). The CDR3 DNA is TGCGCTGGGCGCCGGGGCGAACCAAATCAGCCCCAGCATTTT. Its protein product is CAGRRGEPNQPQHF.

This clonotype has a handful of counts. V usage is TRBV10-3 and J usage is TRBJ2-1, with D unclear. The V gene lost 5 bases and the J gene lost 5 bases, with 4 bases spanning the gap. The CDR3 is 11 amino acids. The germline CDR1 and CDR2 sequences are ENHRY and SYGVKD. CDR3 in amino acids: CAISPDNEQFF. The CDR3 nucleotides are TGTGCCATCAGTCCGGACAATGAGCAGTTCTTC.

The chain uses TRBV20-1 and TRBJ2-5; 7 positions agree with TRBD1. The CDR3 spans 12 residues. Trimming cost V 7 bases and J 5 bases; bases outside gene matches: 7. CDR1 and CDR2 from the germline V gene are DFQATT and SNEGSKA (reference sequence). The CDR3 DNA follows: TGCAGTGTACGACAGGGCGCGGAGACCCAGTACTTC. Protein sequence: CSVRQGAETQYF.

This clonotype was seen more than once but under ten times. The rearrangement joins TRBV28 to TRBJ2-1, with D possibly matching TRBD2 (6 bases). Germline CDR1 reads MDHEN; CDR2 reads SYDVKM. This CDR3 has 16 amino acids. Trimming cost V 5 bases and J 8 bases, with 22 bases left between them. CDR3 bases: TGTGCCAGCAGTGCCTTCGGGACTCCCACCCTCCATGAGCAGTTCTTC. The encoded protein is CASSAFGTPTLHEQFF.

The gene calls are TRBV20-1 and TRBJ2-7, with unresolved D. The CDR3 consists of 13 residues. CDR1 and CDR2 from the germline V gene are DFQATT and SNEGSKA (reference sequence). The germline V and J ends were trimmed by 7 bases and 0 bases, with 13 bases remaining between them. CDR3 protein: CSVGQALSYEQYF. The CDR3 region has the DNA TGCAGTGTGGGCCAGGCACTCTCCTACGAGCAGTACTTC.

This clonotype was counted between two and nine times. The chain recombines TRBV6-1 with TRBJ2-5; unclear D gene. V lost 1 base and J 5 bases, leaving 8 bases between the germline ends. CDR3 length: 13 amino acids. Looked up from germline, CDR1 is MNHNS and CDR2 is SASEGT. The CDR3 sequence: CASSEVVQETQYF. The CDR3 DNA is TGTGCCAGCAGTGAAGTGGTCCAGGAGACCCAGTACTTC.

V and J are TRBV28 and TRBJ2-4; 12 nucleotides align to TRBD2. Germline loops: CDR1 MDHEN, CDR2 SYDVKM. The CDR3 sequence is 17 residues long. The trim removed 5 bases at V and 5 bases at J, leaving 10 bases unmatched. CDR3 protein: CASSKLAGGWGQNIQYF. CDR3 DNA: TGTGCCAGCAGTAAACTAGCGGGGGGCTGGGGGCAAAACATTCAGTACTTC.

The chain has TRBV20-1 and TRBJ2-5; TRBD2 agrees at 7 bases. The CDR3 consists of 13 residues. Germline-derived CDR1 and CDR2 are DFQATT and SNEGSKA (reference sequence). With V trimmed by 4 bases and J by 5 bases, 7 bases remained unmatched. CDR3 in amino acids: CSATTSYQETQYF. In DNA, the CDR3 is TGCAGTGCTACGACTAGCTATCAGGAGACCCAGTACTTC.

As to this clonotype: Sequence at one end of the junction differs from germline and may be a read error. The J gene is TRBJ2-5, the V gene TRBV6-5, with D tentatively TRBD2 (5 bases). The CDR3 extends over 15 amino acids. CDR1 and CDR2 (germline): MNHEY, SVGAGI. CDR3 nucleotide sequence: TGTGCCAGCAGTTACTGGACTCCCTATCAAGAGACCCATTACTTC. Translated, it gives CASSYWTPYQETHYF.

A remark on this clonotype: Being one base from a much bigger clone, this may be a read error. In nucleotides, the CDR3 is TGTGCCAGCATCCAGGACGTAGGGTACAATGAGCAGTTCTTC. Its translation: CASIQDVGYNEQFF. The chain couples TRBV14 to TRBJ2-1; no clear D. The length of the CDR3 is 14 residues. Trimming took off 7 bases at V and 4 bases at J, with 14 bases between the two ends. Germline V gene lookup returns CDR1 SGHDN and CDR2 FVKESK.

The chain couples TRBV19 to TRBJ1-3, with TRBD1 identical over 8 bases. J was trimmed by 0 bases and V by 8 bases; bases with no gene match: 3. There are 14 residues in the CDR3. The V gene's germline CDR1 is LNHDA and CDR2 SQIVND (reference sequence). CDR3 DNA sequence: TGTGCCAGTCGACAGGGGAGCTCTGGAAACACCATATATTTT. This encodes CASRQGSSGNTIYF.

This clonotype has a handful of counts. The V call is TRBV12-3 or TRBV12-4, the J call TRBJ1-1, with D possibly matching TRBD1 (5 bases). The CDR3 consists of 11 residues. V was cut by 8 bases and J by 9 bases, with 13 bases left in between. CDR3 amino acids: CASVLGVKAFF. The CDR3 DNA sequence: TGTGCCAGCGTTTTAGGGGTGAAAGCTTTCTTT.

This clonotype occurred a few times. CDR3 in DNA: TGCGCCAGCAGCCCCGAACCGCGGACTACTCCTGGAGATACGCAGTATTTT. Translating gives CASSPEPRTTPGDTQYF. The rearrangement joins TRBV4-1 to TRBJ2-3; tentative D call: TRBD2 (6 bases). With 4 bases removed from V and 5 bases from J, the gap between germline ends came to 22 bases. CDR1 is MGHRA and CDR2 is YSYEKL in the germline V gene. CDR3 length equals 17 residues.

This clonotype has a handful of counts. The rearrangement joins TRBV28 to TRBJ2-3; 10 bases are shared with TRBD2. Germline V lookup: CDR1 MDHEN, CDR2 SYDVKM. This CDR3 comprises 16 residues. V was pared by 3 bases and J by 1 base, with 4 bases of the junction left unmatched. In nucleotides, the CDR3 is TGTGCCAGCAGTTTGCTTACTAGCGGGGGCACAGATACGCAGTATTTT. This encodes CASSLLTSGGTDTQYF. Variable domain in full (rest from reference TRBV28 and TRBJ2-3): DVKVTQSSRYLVKRTGEKVFLECVQDMDHENMFWYRQDPGLGLRLIYFSYDVKMKEKGDIPEGYSVSREKKERFSLILESASTNQTSMYLCASSLLTSGGTDTQYFGPGTRLTVL.

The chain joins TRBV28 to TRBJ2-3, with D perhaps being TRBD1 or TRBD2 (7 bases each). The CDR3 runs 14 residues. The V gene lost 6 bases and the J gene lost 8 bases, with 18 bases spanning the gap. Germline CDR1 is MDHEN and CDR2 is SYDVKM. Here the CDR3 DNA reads TGTGCCAGCAGGTCCAGCAGGGGGGGACGTACGCAGTATTTT. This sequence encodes CASRSSRGGRTQYF.

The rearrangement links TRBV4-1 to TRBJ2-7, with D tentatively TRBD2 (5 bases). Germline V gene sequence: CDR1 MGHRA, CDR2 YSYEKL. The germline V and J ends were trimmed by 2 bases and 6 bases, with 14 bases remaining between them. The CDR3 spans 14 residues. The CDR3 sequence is CASSQHREGGEQYF. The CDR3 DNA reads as TGCGCCAGCAGCCAACACCGGGAAGGAGGCGAGCAGTACTTC.

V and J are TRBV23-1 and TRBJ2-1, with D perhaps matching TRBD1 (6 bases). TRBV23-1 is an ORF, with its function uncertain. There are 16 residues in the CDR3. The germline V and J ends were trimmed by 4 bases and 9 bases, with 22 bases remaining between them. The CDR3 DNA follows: TGCGCCAGCAGTCCAAAGGGCACTAGGGGGTTTGGTGAGCAGTTCTTC. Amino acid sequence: CASSPKGTRGFGEQFF.

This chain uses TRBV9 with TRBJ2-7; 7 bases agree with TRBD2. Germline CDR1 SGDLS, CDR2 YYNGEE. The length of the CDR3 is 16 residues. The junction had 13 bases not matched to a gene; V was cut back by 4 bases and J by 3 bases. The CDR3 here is CASSSPPGGGDYEQYF. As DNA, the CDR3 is TGTGCCAGCAGCTCCCCTCCGGGGGGAGGGGACTACGAGCAGTACTTC. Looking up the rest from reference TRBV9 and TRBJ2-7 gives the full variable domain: DSGVTQTPKHLITATGQRVTLRCSPRSGDLSVYWYQQSLDQGLQFLIQYYNGEERAKGNILERFSAQQFPDLHSELNLSSLELGDSALYFCASSSPPGGGDYEQYFGPGTRLTVT.

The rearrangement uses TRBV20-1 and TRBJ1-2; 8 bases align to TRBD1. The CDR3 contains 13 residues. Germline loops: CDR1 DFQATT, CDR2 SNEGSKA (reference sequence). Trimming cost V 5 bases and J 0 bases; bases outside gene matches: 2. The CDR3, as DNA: TGCAGTGCTTGGACAGGGACTAACTATGGCTACACCTTC. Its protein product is CSAWTGTNYGYTF.

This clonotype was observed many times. The CDR3 region has the DNA TGCGCCAGCAGCGAAACCACAGATACGCAGTATTTT. This gives the protein CASSETTDTQYF. The rearrangement uses TRBV5-1 and TRBJ2-3, with unresolved D. Per the germline V gene, CDR1 is SGHRS and CDR2 is YFSETQ. Trimming cost V 4 bases and J 2 bases, with 5 bases left between them. This CDR3 has 12 amino acids.

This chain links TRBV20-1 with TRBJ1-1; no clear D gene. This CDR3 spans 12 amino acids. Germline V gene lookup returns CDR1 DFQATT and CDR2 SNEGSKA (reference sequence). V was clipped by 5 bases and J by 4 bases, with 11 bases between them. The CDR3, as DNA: TGCAGTGCTGGGATTACGAGCACTGAAGCTTTCTTT. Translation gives CSAGITSTEAFF.

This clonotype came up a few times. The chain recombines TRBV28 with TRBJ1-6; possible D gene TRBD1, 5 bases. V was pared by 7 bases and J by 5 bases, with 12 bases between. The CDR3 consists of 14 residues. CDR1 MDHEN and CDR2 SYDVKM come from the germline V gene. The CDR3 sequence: CASIQTRDNSPLHF. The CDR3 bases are TGTGCCAGCATCCAGACCAGGGATAATTCACCCCTCCACTTT.